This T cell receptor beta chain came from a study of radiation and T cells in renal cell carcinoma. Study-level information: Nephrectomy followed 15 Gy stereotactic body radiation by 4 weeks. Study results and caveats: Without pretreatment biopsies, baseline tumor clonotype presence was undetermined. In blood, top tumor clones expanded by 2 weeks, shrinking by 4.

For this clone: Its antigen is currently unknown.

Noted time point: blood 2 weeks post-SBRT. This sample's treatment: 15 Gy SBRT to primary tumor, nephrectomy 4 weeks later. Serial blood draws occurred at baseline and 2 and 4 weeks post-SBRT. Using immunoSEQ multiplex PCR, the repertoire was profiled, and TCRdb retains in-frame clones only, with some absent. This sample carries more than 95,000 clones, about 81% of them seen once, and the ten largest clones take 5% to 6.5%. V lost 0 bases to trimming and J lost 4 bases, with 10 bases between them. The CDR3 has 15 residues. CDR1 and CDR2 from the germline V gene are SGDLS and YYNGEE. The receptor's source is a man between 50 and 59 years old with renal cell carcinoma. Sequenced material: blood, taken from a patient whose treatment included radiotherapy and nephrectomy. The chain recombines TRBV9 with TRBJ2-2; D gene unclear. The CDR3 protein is CASSVDWVGTGELFF. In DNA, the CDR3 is TGTGCCAGCAGCGTAGATTGGGTCGGCACCGGGGAGCTGTTTTTT.